The subject of this entry is one TCR beta chain. Its target is unknown. The sample is drawn from a study of T cells in Graves' hyperthyroidism and ophthalmopathy. Overall study: Once the initial diagnosis was made, peripheral blood was obtained before any treatment. Study-wide results and caveats: Ophthalmopathy and stable hyperthyroidism were separated by a 13 V-J model.

The V end was cut by 6 bases, the J end by 3 bases, with 14 bases between. The CDR3 runs 14 residues. The germline gives CDR1 PRHDT, CDR2 FYEKMQ (reference sequence). Graves' hyperthyroidism qualified as stable when ophthalmopathy did not progress within 18 months. Diagnosing involved the use of clinical symptoms, serum thyroxine and TRAb, thyroid ultrasound and orbital computed tomography. Amplified TCR beta CDR3 regions came from RNA transcripts. Carried out on the TCR CDR3, a first-round RT-PCR used the HTBI primer set. In TCRdb, the multiplex PCR reads were re-called with MiXCR into one record per CDR3 protein. This sample has 95,000 to 110,000 distinct CDR3 sequences; 16% occur once, and the top ten carry around two fifths.

The material sequenced was blood. This sequence joins TRBV13 and TRBJ2-5; D unclear. The source is a woman in her fifties or sixties with Graves' hyperthyroidism. The CDR3 is CASRAWTVKETQYF. The CDR3 DNA sequence: TGTGCCAGCAGAGCCTGGACGGTAAAAGAGACCCAGTACTTC. Full variable domain (rest looked up from reference TRBV13 and TRBJ2-5): AAGVIQSPRHLIKEKRETATLKCYPIPRHDTVYWYQQGPGQDPQFLISFYEKMQSDKGSIPDRFSAQQFSDYHSELNMSSLELGDSALYFCASRAWTVKETQYFGPGTRLLVL.